This T cell receptor beta chain was identified during a study of T-cell memory formation after mild COVID-19. Study overall: Largely, TCR clusters stayed within a single donor. General study points: The study found contracting CD4+ clones mainly in CM and EM and contracting CD8+ clones in EMRA. In second-wave clones peaking day 37, SARS-CoV-2 specificity remained unconfirmed.

About this clonotype itself: Antigen unknown.

Deletions cut 4 bases from V and 6 bases from J, with 10 bases between. This CDR3 comprises 12 residues. Germline CDR1 and CDR2: SGHVS and FNYEAQ. Amplification by 5'RACE using constant-segment primers produced TCR alpha and TCR beta cDNA libraries that carried sample barcodes and UMIs. A single record per CDR3 protein comes from TCRdb applying MiXCR to the 5' RACE reads. The data contain more than 80,000 distinct CDR3 sequences, around 12% of them seen just once; the ten biggest clones take up 27%. The chain joins TRBV7-6 to TRBJ2-7; no clear D gene. This clonotype originated in an adult woman who had mild COVID-19 (a few samples of this study predate the infection). Cell type and time point are not known. The material sequenced was PBMCs or a T cell subset sorted from them (not recorded which). The CDR3 reads CASSSTFLEQYF. The DNA for the CDR3 is TGTGCCAGCAGCTCAACCTTTCTCGAGCAGTACTTC.